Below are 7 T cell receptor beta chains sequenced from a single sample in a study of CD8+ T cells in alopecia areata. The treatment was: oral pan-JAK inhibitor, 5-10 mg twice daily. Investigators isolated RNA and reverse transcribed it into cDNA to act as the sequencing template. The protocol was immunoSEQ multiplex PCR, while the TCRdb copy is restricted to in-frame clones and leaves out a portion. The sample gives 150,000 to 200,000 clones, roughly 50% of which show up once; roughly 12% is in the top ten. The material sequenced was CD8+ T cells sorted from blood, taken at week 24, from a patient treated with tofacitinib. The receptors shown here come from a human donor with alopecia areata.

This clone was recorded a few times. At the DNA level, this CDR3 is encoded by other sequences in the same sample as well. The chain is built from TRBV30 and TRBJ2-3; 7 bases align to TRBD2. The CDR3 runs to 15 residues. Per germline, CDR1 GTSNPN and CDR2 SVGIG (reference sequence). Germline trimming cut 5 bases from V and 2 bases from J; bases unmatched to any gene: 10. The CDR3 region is CAWSSTGGFTDTQYF. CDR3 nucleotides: TGTGCCTGGTCATCGACGGGGGGATTCACAGATACGCAGTATTTT.

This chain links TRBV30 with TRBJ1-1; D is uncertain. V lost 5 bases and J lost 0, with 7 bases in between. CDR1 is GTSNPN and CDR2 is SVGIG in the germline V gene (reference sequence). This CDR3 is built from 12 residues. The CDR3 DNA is TGTGCCTGGTACAGCTTGAACACTGAAGCTTTCTTT. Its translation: CAWYSLNTEAFF.

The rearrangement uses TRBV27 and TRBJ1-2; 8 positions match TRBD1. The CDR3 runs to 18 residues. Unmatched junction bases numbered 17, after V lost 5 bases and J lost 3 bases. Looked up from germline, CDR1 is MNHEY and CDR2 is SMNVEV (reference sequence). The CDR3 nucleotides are TGTGCCAGCAGTCATACATCAAAGACAGGGGAAGTATACTATGGCTACACCTTC. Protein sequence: CASSHTSKTGEVYYGYTF.

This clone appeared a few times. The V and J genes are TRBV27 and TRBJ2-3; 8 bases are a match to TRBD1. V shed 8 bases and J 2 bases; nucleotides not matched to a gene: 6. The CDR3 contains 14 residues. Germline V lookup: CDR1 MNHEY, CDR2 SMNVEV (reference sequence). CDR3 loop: CASATGVPTDTQYF. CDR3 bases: TGTGCCAGCGCGACAGGGGTACCCACAGATACGCAGTATTTT.

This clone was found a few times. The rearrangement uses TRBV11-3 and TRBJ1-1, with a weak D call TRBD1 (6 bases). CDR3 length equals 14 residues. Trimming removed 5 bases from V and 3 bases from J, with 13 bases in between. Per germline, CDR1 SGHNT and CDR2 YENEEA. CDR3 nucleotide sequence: TGTGCCAGCAGCGCTACAGGGCGGGACACTGAAGCTTTCTTT. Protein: CASSATGRDTEAFF. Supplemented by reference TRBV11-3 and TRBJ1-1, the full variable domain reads EAGVVQSPRYKIIEKKQPVAFWCNPISGHNTLYWYLQNLGQGPELLIRYENEEAVDDSQLPKDRFSAERLKGVDSTLKIQPAELGDSAVYLCASSATGRDTEAFFGQGTRLTVV.

The chain's CDR3 is CASSLAGEPSYEQYF. The CDR3 nucleotides read TGTGCCAGCAGCTTAGCAGGGGAACCCTCCTACGAGCAGTACTTC. This chain joins TRBV7-9 and TRBJ2-7; D may be TRBD1 (5 bases). V dropped 0 bases and J dropped 0 bases, with 9 bases sitting between them. The CDR3 is 15 residues long. The germline V gene encodes CDR1 SEHNR and CDR2 FQNEAQ (reference sequence).

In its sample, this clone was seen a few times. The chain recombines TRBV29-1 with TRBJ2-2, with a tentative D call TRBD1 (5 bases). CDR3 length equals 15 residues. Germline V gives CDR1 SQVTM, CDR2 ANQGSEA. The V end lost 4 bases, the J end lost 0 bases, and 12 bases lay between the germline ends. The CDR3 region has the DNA TGCAGCGTTGCTGGGGCAGGGTCGAACACCGGGGAGCTGTTTTTT. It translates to CSVAGAGSNTGELFF.